The next 6 T cell receptor beta chains were all read from a single sample in a study of blood T cell repertoires in COVID-19 (dated by TCRdb to the early 2020s). Libraries were made using the immunoSEQ multiplex PCR assay. In TCRdb, the immuneACCESS table is reduced to in-frame sequences with V and J assigned. These tables do not hold every clone; where another copy was compared, an unresolved V gene accounts for under half, and the others remain unexplained. This sample is represented by 150,000 to 200,000 clones; about 89% of them were singletons. About 1.9% of the sample is taken by the ten largest. Sequencing was done on a sample of peripheral blood. These receptors were collected from a man younger than 35 who had recovered from COVID-19.

The chain combines TRBV12-5 with TRBJ2-5; TRBD1 matches 7 bases. The CDR3 spans 16 residues. Trimming cost V 2 bases and J 1 base; bases outside gene matches: 7. Germline values: CDR1 LGHNT, CDR2 FRNRAP. The CDR3 here is CASGLYYRGAQETQYF. The CDR3 coding sequence is TGTGCTAGTGGTTTGTACTACAGGGGAGCCCAAGAGACCCAGTACTTC.

This rearrangement joins TRBV7-2 to TRBJ1-5, with 7 bases matching TRBD1. From germline, CDR1 is SGHTA and CDR2 FQGNSA. The CDR3 totals 14 residues. Trimming at V came to 5 bases and at J to 3 bases, leaving 4 bases not matched to a gene. The CDR3 nucleotides read TGTGCCAGCAGCGAAAGGGGGCCCAATCAGCCCCAGCATTTT. Translation: CASSERGPNQPQHF. Full variable domain (missing parts from reference TRBV7-2 and TRBJ1-5): GAGVSQSPSNKVTEKGKDVELRCDPISGHTALYWYRQSLGQGLEFLIYFQGNSAPDKSGLPSDRFSAERTGGSVSTLTIQRTQQEDSAVYLCASSERGPNQPQHFGDGTRLSIL.

This chain uses TRBV28 with TRBJ2-7; TRBD1 might be the D (7 bases). V was shortened by 7 bases and J by 2 bases, with 15 bases between the two germline ends. The CDR3 extends over 14 amino acids. Germline lookup yields CDR1 MDHEN and CDR2 SYDVKM. The CDR3 bases are TGTGCCAGCACCCAGGGGGGAACCCCCTACGAGCAGTACTTC. Amino acid sequence: CASTQGGTPYEQYF. The whole variable domain, remainder taken from reference TRBV28 and TRBJ2-7, is DVKVTQSSRYLVKRTGEKVFLECVQDMDHENMFWYRQDPGLGLRLIYFSYDVKMKEKGDIPEGYSVSREKKERFSLILESASTNQTSMYLCASTQGGTPYEQYFGPGTRLTVT.

The CDR3 loop reads CASTPGSAPGLLYNEQFF. CDR3 sequence (DNA): TGTGCCAGCACCCCTGGGAGCGCCCCGGGACTTCTTTACAATGAGCAGTTCTTC. The chain joins TRBV28 to TRBJ2-1, with D perhaps matching TRBD2 (6 bases). The CDR3 spans 18 residues. CDR1 MDHEN and CDR2 SYDVKM come from the germline V gene. V dropped 7 bases and J dropped 4 bases, with 26 bases sitting between them.

The rearrangement links TRBV3-1 (or the pseudogene TRBV3-2) to TRBJ2-4; 14 positions agree with TRBD2. The germline CDR1 and CDR2 sequences are LGHDT and YNNKEL (reference sequence). The CDR3 consists of 19 residues. V was clipped by 4 bases and J by 2 bases; unmatched bases: 10. The CDR3 sequence is CASSPPGLAGGLSKNIQYF. Written as DNA, the CDR3 is TGTGCCAGCAGCCCCCCTGGACTAGCGGGAGGATTATCCAAAAACATTCAGTACTTC.

V and J are TRBV18 and TRBJ2-1, with a weak D call TRBD2 (5 bases). Germline V gene data show CDR1 as KGHSH and CDR2 as LQKENI. The CDR3 extends over 17 amino acids. The V end lost 3 bases, the J end lost 0 bases, and 15 bases lay between the germline ends. This chain's CDR3 is CASSPLAIGSSYNEQFF. The CDR3 DNA reads TGTGCCAGCTCACCCTTGGCCATAGGGAGCTCCTACAATGAGCAGTTCTTC.